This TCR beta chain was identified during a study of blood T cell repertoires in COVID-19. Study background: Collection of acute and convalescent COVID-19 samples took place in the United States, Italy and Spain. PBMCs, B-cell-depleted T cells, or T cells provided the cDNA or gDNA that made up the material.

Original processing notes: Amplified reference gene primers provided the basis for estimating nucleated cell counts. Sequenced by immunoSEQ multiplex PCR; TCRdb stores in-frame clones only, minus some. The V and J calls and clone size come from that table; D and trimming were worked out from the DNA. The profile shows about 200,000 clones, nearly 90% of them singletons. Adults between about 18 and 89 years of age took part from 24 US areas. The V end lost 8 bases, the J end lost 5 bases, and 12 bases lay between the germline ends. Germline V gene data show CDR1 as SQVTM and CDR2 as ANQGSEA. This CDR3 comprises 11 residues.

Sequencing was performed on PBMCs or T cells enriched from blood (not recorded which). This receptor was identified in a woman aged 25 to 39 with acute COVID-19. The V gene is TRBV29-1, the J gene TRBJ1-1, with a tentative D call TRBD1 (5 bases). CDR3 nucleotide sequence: TGCAGCCTAGGTGGGGGGACTGAAGCTTTCTTT. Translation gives CSLGGGTEAFF.